A selection of T cell receptor beta chains follows, all from one sample in a study of technical replicates of blood from several donors. Produced via immunoSEQ multiplex PCR; TCRdb's table is partial and in-frame only. The table has some 100,000 clones, 96% seen once. The specimen sequenced was T cells isolated from PBMCs. The source is a human donor in good health. Each CDR3 is given with its conserved first and last residue. Fields, in order: CDR3 length, V gene, J gene, D gene, CDR3 protein. The D gene is left open where the match is weak.

length: 15; V: TRBV28; J: TRBJ2-3; D: TRBD2; CDR3: CASRGRTSSTDTQYF
length: 15; V: TRBV28; J: TRBJ1-2; D: -; CDR3: CASSAGTHSTYGYTF
length: 19; V: TRBV13; J: TRBJ2-1; D: TRBD2; CDR3: CASRTEGLAGGSPYNEQFF
length: 17; V: TRBV4-1; J: TRBJ1-6; D: -; CDR3: CASSQAVTEPYNSPLHF
length: 17; V: TRBV6-1; J: TRBJ2-4; D: TRBD1; CDR3: CASSDLLNRGVSDIQYF
length: 18; V: TRBV19; J: TRBJ2-7; D: TRBD2; CDR3: CASSIAPSLAGELYEQYF
length: 16; V: TRBV28; J: TRBJ2-7; D: -; CDR3: CASSLLPGKGPDEQYF
length: 16; V: TRBV7-2; J: TRBJ2-1; D: TRBD2; CDR3: CASSPGLAGGWNEQFF
length: 11; V: TRBV30; J: TRBJ2-7; D: TRBD1; CDR3: CAWSQGAEQYF
length: 14; V: TRBV11-3; J: TRBJ1-2; D: TRBD1; CDR3: CASSRGTGNLGYTF
length: 14; V: TRBV27; J: TRBJ1-1; D: TRBD1; CDR3: CASQKTGGNTEAFF
length: 16; V: TRBV5-4; J: TRBJ2-5; D: TRBD2; CDR3: CASSSRLAGGGETQYF
length: 14; V: TRBV14; J: TRBJ2-7; D: TRBD2; CDR3: CASSLPGLAYEQYF
length: 15; V: TRBV6-4; J: TRBJ2-1; D: TRBD1; CDR3: CASSDTDRGAGEQFF
length: 16; V: TRBV2; J: TRBJ2-1; D: TRBD2; CDR3: CASRYGGSDSYNEQFF
length: 15; V: TRBV5-6; J: TRBJ2-7; D: TRBD1; CDR3: CASSLRTGPAYEQYF
length: 14; V: TRBV7-9; J: TRBJ2-3; D: -; CDR3: CASSQDGGPQDRYF
length: 16; V: TRBV19; J: TRBJ2-3; D: -; CDR3: CASSIEPGLEVDTQYF
length: 15; V: TRBV11-1; J: TRBJ2-1; D: -; CDR3: CASSLRQGLMDEQFF
length: 16; V: TRBV6-1; J: TRBJ2-3; D: TRBD2; CDR3: CASSATSATSTDTQYF
length: 16; V: TRBV19; J: TRBJ2-1; D: TRBD2; CDR3: CASRSLGGGEYNEQFF
length: 12; V: TRBV4-1; J: TRBJ2-2; D: -; CDR3: CASSQLHGELFF
length: 16; V: TRBV5-4; J: TRBJ2-1; D: -; CDR3: CASSRGGGDSYNEQFF
length: 14; V: TRBV2; J: TRBJ1-1; D: TRBD1; CDR3: CASSTQGGNTEAFF
length: 15; V: TRBV5-1; J: TRBJ2-3; D: -; CDR3: CASSLGQGGQDTQYF
length: 12; V: TRBV18; J: TRBJ1-1; D: TRBD1; CDR3: CASSPGDRAAFF
length: 13; V: TRBV19; J: TRBJ2-7; D: -; CDR3: CASSWQGSYEQYF
length: 17; V: TRBV5-1; J: TRBJ2-3; D: TRBD2; CDR3: CASSLGGGTASTDTQYF
length: 13; V: TRBV28; J: TRBJ2-1; D: -; CDR3: CASSSTVINEQFF
length: 14; V: TRBV14; J: TRBJ2-7; D: -; CDR3: CASSDTGWGYEQYF
length: 15; V: TRBV7-9; J: TRBJ1-4; D: -; CDR3: CASSLVGAANEKLFF
length: 15; V: TRBV18; J: TRBJ1-4; D: -; CDR3: CASSPQGTFNEKLFF
length: 15; V: TRBV6-1; J: TRBJ1-5; D: -; CDR3: CALAATGNSNQPQHF
length: 16; V: TRBV5-1; J: TRBJ1-2; D: -; CDR3: CASSLVEGGFNYGYTF
length: 16; V: TRBV5-1; J: TRBJ2-7; D: TRBD2; CDR3: CASSPSWEGTAYEQYF